A single sample gave rise to the 6 T cell receptor beta chains below, sequenced in a study of beta chain features in type 1 diabetes. The antigens for these receptors are not known. The sequenced template was cDNA made from the entire isolated RNA. This table comes from immunoSEQ multiplex PCR, and its TCRdb copy is limited to in-frame clones, with some not included. The sample records around 180,000 clones, approximately 7.8% being singletons. Findings of the study overall: Within each of all four CD4+ subsets, Type 1 diabetes patients had TCRB CDR3s that were moderately but significantly shorter.

The material sequenced was central memory CD4+ T cells from blood. Every receptor here comes from a woman between 40 and 50 years old with type 1 diabetes.

This clone was seen only a few times. The V gene is TRBV7-3, the J gene TRBJ2-1; D is unresolved. Germline loops: CDR1 SGHTA, CDR2 FQGTGA. Deletions cut 2 bases from V and 9 bases from J, with 8 bases between. The length of the CDR3 is 12 residues. The CDR3 nucleotides are TGTGCCAGCAGCTTAGGGCTTAGTGAGCAGTTCTTC. It encodes CASSLGLSEQFF. The full variable domain, with the rest looked up from reference TRBV7-3 and TRBJ2-1, is GAGVSQTPSNKVTEKGKYVELRCDPISGHTALYWYRQSLGQGPEFLIYFQGTGAADDSGLPNDRFFAVRPEGSVSTLKIQRTERGDSAVYLCASSLGLSEQFFGPGTRLTVL.

This clone was counted a few times. The chain recombines TRBV28 with TRBJ2-7; TRBD2 is a possible D gene (6 bases). CDR3 length: 14 residues. Trimming removed 4 bases at V and 3 bases at J, with 13 bases between. Germline CDR1 MDHEN, CDR2 SYDVKM. The CDR3 region has the DNA TGTGCCAGCAGTTCCCCCGCGGGAATCTACGAGCAGTACTTC. Its protein product is CASSSPAGIYEQYF.

This clone was detected only a few times. This chain links TRBV5-1 with TRBJ2-1; 9 bases agree with TRBD1. From germline, CDR1 is SGHRS and CDR2 YFSETQ. The CDR3 is 16 residues long. The V gene end was trimmed by 4 bases and the J gene end by 3 bases; junction bases not matched to a gene: 8. CDR3 protein: CASSPSSGQGYNEQFF. CDR3 DNA: TGCGCCAGCAGCCCTTCCTCGGGACAGGGCTACAATGAGCAGTTCTTC.

The chain employs TRBV29-1 and TRBJ1-3; 7 bases match TRBD1. The CDR3 extends over 14 amino acids. Germline V gene data show CDR1 as SQVTM and CDR2 as ANQGSEA. V dropped 3 bases and J dropped 4; count of bases not matched to a gene: 6. For the CDR3, the DNA is TGCAGCGTTGACGGGGCAGGGGGAGGAAACACCATATATTTT. This gives the protein CSVDGAGGGNTIYF.

This clone was counted a few times. This chain links TRBV18 with TRBJ2-5; possibly TRBD1 for D (8 bases). The J call may be in error: the DNA end matches TRBJ2-7 better. The CDR3 has 16 amino acids. Germline V lookup: CDR1 KGHSH, CDR2 LQKENI. The CDR3 coding sequence is TGTGCCAGCTCACCGGCGTACAGGGGGACTACTTACGAGCAGTACTTC. Translation: CASSPAYRGTTYEQYF.

This chain uses TRBV18 with TRBJ2-3; 9 nucleotides match TRBD2. The CDR3 length is 15 residues. J gave up 1 base and V 2 bases, and 1 base lay outside the gene matches. Germline V gene sequence: CDR1 KGHSH, CDR2 LQKENI. Here the CDR3 DNA reads TGTGCCAGCTCACCAACTAGCGGGCGCACAGATACGCAGTATTTT. This gives the protein CASSPTSGRTDTQYF. Variable domain in full (rest from reference TRBV18 and TRBJ2-3): NAGVMQNPRHLVRRRGQEARLRCSPMKGHSHVYWYRQLPEEGLKFMVYLQKENIIDESGMPKERFSAEFPKEGPSILRIQQVVRGDSAAYFCASSPTSGRTDTQYFGPGTRLTVL.